This T cell receptor beta chain was observed in a study of blood T cell repertoires in COVID-19. Overall study context: The cDNA or gDNA used as material had been derived from T cells, B-cell-depleted T cells, or PBMCs.

Germline trimming cut 10 bases from V and 6 bases from J; bases unmatched to any gene: 14. The CDR3 consists of 15 residues. Germline loops: CDR1 SNHLY, CDR2 FYNNEI. The assay was immunoSEQ multiplex PCR, and TCRdb's table has in-frame clones only and misses some. Among about 160,000 clones listed, roughly 90% were seen once. V and J are TRBV2 and TRBJ2-2, with 7 bases lining up with TRBD1. Sequenced material: peripheral blood. The clonotype originates from a man in his sixties with active or convalescent COVID-19. The CDR3 region is CATQRSGGLSGELFF. CDR3 bases: TGTGCCACCCAGCGGTCAGGGGGTTTATCCGGGGAGCTGTTTTTT.